The rows below give T cell receptor beta chains drawn from one sample of a study of PD-1 blockade in classical Hodgkin lymphoma. Produced via immunoSEQ multiplex PCR; TCRdb's table is partial and in-frame only. The data show tens of thousands of clones, with just over 90% seen just once and approximately 2.9% held by the top ten. The sample here was peripheral blood mononuclear cells (PBMCs), taken before the fourth cycle of nivolumab. These TCRs come from a human donor with classical Hodgkin lymphoma. Both conserved end residues are part of each CDR3. The D gene is left open where the match is weak. A clone size is listed for some rows: how often the clone was seen (once, few, many), or a class if it is expanded.

J	size	V	D	CDR3	DNA
TRBJ1-5	NA	TRBV12-5	NA	CASAPQGFGNQPQHF	TGTGCTAGTGCCCCACAGGGATTCGGCAATCAGCCCCAGCATTTT
TRBJ2-7	NA	TRBV25-1	TRBD2	CASSVSGGTYEQYF	TGTGCCAGCAGTGTCAGCGGGGGGACCTACGAGCAGTACTTC
TRBJ1-3	NA	TRBV5-4	NA	CASSTDGHNGNTIYF	TGTGCCAGCAGTACTGACGGCCACAACGGAAACACCATATATTTT
TRBJ2-7	NA	TRBV6-6	NA	CASRREYQHEQYF	TGTGCCAGCAGAAGGGAATATCAGCACGAGCAGTACTTC
TRBJ2-2	NA	TRBV6-5	TRBD2	CASSRSGGDTGELFF	TGTGCCAGCAGCCGTAGCGGGGGAGACACCGGGGAGCTGTTTTTT
TRBJ2-1	few	TRBV23-1	NA	CASSQSGGTGQYNEQFF	TGCGCCAGCAGTCAATCGGGAGGGACAGGCCAATACAATGAGCAGTTCTTC
TRBJ2-2	NA	TRBV28	NA	CASSLGVFNTGELFF	TGTGCCAGCAGTTTAGGCGTCTTCAACACCGGGGAGCTGTTTTTT
TRBJ2-1	NA	TRBV7-9	NA	CASSFARADYNEQFF	TGTGCCAGCAGCTTTGCCCGGGCAGACTACAATGAGCAGTTCTTC
TRBJ2-1	NA	TRBV5-1	NA	CASSPGDWNRSYNEQFF	TGCGCCAGCAGCCCAGGGGACTGGAATAGGTCCTACAATGAGCAGTTCTTC
TRBJ2-3	NA	TRBV28	TRBD2	CASSSLVGGAADTQYF	TGTGCCAGCAGTTCCCTAGTCGGGGGGGCAGCGGATACGCAGTATTTT
TRBJ1-4	NA	TRBV25-1	TRBD1	CASVSRDRGYEKLFF	TGTGCCAGCGTCTCCCGGGACAGGGGTTACGAAAAACTGTTTTTT
TRBJ1-5	many	TRBV28	NA	CASSFLAGVQPQHF	TGTGCCAGCAGTTTTCTGGCAGGGGTACAGCCCCAGCATTTT
TRBJ2-1	NA	TRBV9	NA	CASSVAARSSYNEQFF	TGTGCCAGCAGCGTAGCAGCGCGTAGCTCCTACAATGAGCAGTTCTTC
TRBJ2-7	NA	TRBV27	TRBD2	CASSSGTSGLGEQYF	TGTGCCAGCAGTTCCGGGACTAGCGGGCTGGGGGAGCAGTACTTC
TRBJ2-7	once	TRBV7-2	NA	CASSLAEFAPYEQYF	TGTGCCAGCAGCTTAGCGGAGTTCGCACCCTACGAGCAGTACTTC
TRBJ2-3	NA	TRBV7-9	TRBD2	CASSLVPGLAVDTQYF	TGTGCCAGCAGCTTAGTTCCGGGACTAGCGGTCGATACGCAGTATTTT
TRBJ1-2	NA	TRBV15	NA	CATSSNSRANYGYTF	TGTGCCACCAGCTCTAATTCTCGAGCTAACTATGGCTACACCTTC
TRBJ2-7	NA	TRBV20-1	NA	CSASNYEQYF	TGCAGTGCTAGTAACTACGAGCAGTACTTC
TRBJ2-1	NA	TRBV7-6	TRBD2	CASSERLAGGYEQFF	TGTGCCAGCAGCGAGCGACTAGCGGGGGGCTATGAGCAGTTCTTC
TRBJ2-1	NA	TRBV11-2	TRBD2	CASSFTGGYSYNEQFF	TGTGCCAGCAGTTTTACGGGGGGATACTCCTACAATGAGCAGTTCTTC
TRBJ2-2	NA	TRBV30	NA	CAWGIGTTGELFF	TGTGCCTGGGGCATTGGGACGACCGGGGAGCTGTTTTTT
TRBJ2-1	NA	TRBV19	NA	CASSTRRGKSYNEQFF	TGTGCCAGTAGTACTAGACGGGGCAAAAGCTACAATGAGCAGTTCTTC
TRBJ1-2	NA	TRBV19	NA	CASSINKRGADYGYTF	TGTGCCAGTAGTATTAATAAAAGGGGCGCCGACTATGGCTACACCTTC
TRBJ2-3	NA	TRBV5-5	TRBD2	CASSRMRGDPTDTQYF	TGTGCCAGCAGCCGGATGCGGGGGGACCCCACAGATACGCAGTATTTT
TRBJ1-1	once	TRBV4-3	NA	CASSPGLRGNTEAFF	TGCGCCAGCAGCCCGGGTTTACGGGGGAACACTGAAGCTTTCTTT
TRBJ1-5	NA	TRBV5-1	NA	CASSLVAGSNQPQHF	TGCGCCAGCAGCTTGGTAGCTGGTAGCAATCAGCCCCAGCATTTT
TRBJ1-1	NA	TRBV4-3	NA	CASSQESSNTEAFF	TGCGCCAGCAGCCAAGAGTCGTCGAACACTGAAGCTTTCTTT
TRBJ2-5	NA	TRBV15	NA	CATSRDEEGAETQYF	TGTGCCACCAGCAGAGATGAGGAGGGGGCGGAGACCCAGTACTTC
TRBJ2-6	NA	TRBV28	TRBD2	CATTRGYHGANVLTF	TGTGCCACAACGCGGGGGTATCATGGGGCCAACGTCCTGACTTTC
TRBJ1-6	NA	TRBV5-1	TRBD1	CASTTNRGGNSPLHF	TGCGCCAGCACCACGAACAGGGGGGGAAATTCACCCCTCCACTTT
TRBJ1-1	NA	TRBV5-1	NA	CASSLGRWGNTEAFF	TGCGCCAGCAGCTTGGGGCGGTGGGGGAACACTGAAGCTTTCTTT
TRBJ1-2	NA	TRBV10-3	NA	CAISEGRVEGYTF	TGTGCCATCAGTGAGGGGCGGGTGGAAGGCTACACCTTC
TRBJ1-2	few	TRBV7-9	NA	CASSPGGETYGYTF	TGTGCCAGCAGCCCTGGGGGAGAAACGTATGGCTACACCTTC
TRBJ2-5	NA	TRBV7-3	NA	CASSGGLGQETQYF	TGTGCCAGCAGCGGGGGGTTAGGGCAAGAGACCCAGTACTTC
TRBJ2-5	NA	TRBV11-1	TRBD2	CASRKESGVEETQYF	TGTGCCAGCAGAAAAGAAAGCGGGGTGGAAGAGACCCAGTACTTC
TRBJ2-1	NA	TRBV11-2	TRBD1	CASSFPGTGDNEQFF	TGTGCCAGCAGCTTCCCCGGGACAGGGGACAATGAGCAGTTCTTC
TRBJ1-2	NA	TRBV7-9	TRBD1	CASSLSGQGRNGYTF	TGTGCCAGCAGCTTATCAGGACAGGGGCGAAATGGCTACACCTTC
TRBJ2-5	NA	TRBV6-1	NA	CASSEQGQTQYF	TGTGCCAGCAGTGAACAGGGGCAGACCCAGTACTTC